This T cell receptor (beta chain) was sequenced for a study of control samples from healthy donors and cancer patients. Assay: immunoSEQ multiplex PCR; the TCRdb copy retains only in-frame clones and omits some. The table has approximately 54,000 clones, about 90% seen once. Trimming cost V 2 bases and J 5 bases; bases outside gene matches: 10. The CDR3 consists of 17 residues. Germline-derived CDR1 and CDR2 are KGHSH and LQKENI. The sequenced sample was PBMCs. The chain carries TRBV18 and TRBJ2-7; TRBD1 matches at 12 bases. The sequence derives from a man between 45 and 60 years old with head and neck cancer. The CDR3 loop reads CASSPFAGTGGDDEQYF. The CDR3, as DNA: TGTGCCAGCTCACCATTTGCCGGGACAGGGGGCGACGACGAGCAGTACTTC.